This T cell receptor (beta chain) was identified in a study of blood T cells in healthy people across ages. The length of the CDR3 is 15 residues. Trimming left V 4 bases short and J 4 bases short, with 16 bases between. Germline values: CDR1 ENHRY, CDR2 SYGVKD. The use of a sample-barcoded 5' primer and a J-beta primer mix characterized a second PCR of roughly 6 to 11 cycles. Each cDNA molecule carried a tag from a template-switch adaptor that contained 12 random nucleotides. From the 5' RACE reads, TCRdb called clonotypes with MiXCR, one entry per CDR3 protein. The sample shows fewer than 950,000 distinct CDR3 sequences, 50% to 65% of them seen only once. This clonotype was seen more than once but under ten times. Peripheral blood, about 10 milliliters per donor, was collected. Isolated per sample were at least 6.5 million PBMCs.

The chain is built from TRBV10-3 and TRBJ2-5, with D possibly matching TRBD2 (6 bases). The sequence derives from a man older than 75 in good health. The specimen sequenced was blood. CDR3 DNA sequence: TGTGCCATCAGTGGAGGCGGAGTCGGGGGAGAGACCCAGTACTTC. This gives the protein CAISGGGVGGETQYF.